These 31 T cell receptor beta chains originate from one sample sequenced in a study of blood T cell repertoires in COVID-19. Assay: immunoSEQ multiplex PCR; the TCRdb copy retains only in-frame clones and omits some. The sample records tens of thousands of clones, 65% to 90% being singletons. Sequencing was carried out using peripheral blood. Every receptor here comes from an older woman with acute or convalescent COVID-19.

The rearrangement joins TRBV24-1 to TRBJ1-1; possible D gene TRBD1, 6 bases. The ends were cut back, 7 bases at V and 1 base at J, with 15 bases in the middle. The CDR3 runs 15 residues. Per the germline V gene, CDR1 is KGHDR and CDR2 is SFDVKD. The CDR3 nucleotides read TGTGCCACCAGGGCCGGACAGCGGGGGAACACTGAAGCTTTCTTT. As protein: CATRAGQRGNTEAFF.

This clone was counted a few times. V is TRBV19 and J is TRBJ1-1; D uncertain. The V and J ends lost 5 bases and 5 bases respectively, with 15 bases between them. From germline, CDR1 is LNHDA and CDR2 SQIVND (reference sequence). The CDR3 length is 14 residues. The CDR3: CASSLGALRTEAFF. The CDR3 nucleotides read TGTGCCAGTAGTTTGGGAGCTCTTAGGACTGAAGCTTTCTTT.

The chain employs TRBV18 and TRBJ1-3; TRBD1 agrees at 7 bases. In germline, CDR1 is KGHSH, CDR2 LQKENI. The V segment lost 0 bases and the J segment 3 bases; nucleotides outside the gene matches: 2. The CDR3 has 15 amino acids. The CDR3 DNA sequence: TGTGCCAGCTCACCACCTGCAGGGGGTGGAAACACCATATATTTT. Translated: CASSPPAGGGNTIYF.

The chain employs TRBV27 and TRBJ1-2; TRBD1 is a possible D gene (5 bases). Germline assignment: CDR1 MNHEY and CDR2 SMNVEV (reference sequence). Trimming stripped 8 bases from V and 0 bases from J, with 13 bases between. This CDR3 has 14 amino acids. The CDR3 nucleotides read TGTGCCAGCGCGCGCCAGGGTTCTAACTATGGCTACACCTTC. Amino acids: CASARQGSNYGYTF.

This clone has just one count. The chain is built from TRBV14 and TRBJ2-7; D possibly corresponds to TRBD1 (5 bases). The CDR3 is 13 residues long. The V end was cut by 4 bases, the J end by 3 bases, with 10 bases between. The germline V gene has CDR1 SGHDN and CDR2 FVKESK. The CDR3 loop reads CASSLGQGYEQYF. Written as DNA, the CDR3 is TGTGCCAGCAGCCTCGGGCAGGGCTACGAGCAGTACTTC.

The chain carries TRBV6-5 and TRBJ2-2, with D possibly TRBD2 on 5 matching bases. The V gene lost 6 bases and the J gene lost 7 bases, with 12 bases spanning the gap. The CDR3 extends over 13 amino acids. Germline CDR1 is MNHEY and CDR2 is SVGAGI. CDR3: CASRFGEGGELFF. CDR3 nucleotides: TGTGCCAGCAGGTTCGGGGAAGGCGGGGAGCTGTTTTTT.

The chain joins TRBV20-1 to TRBJ2-7; tentative D call: TRBD1 (5 bases). Trimming removed 3 bases from V and 7 bases from J, with 16 bases in between. Germline lookup yields CDR1 DFQATT and CDR2 SNEGSKA (reference sequence). The CDR3 covers 13 residues. The CDR3 DNA is TGCAGTGCTAGTGTACAGGACCTTCAGGAGCAGTACTTC. Translating it yields CSASVQDLQEQYF.

The V call is TRBV11-2, the J call TRBJ2-5, with 9 bases aligning to TRBD2. This CDR3 spans 14 amino acids. Germline-derived CDR1 and CDR2 are SGHAT and FQNNGV. V trimming: 4 bases; J trimming: 7 bases; junction bases outside the gene matches: 7. In DNA, the CDR3 is TGTGCCAGCAGCTCGTCCCCTAGCGGGGTGACCCAGTACTTC. Translated, it gives CASSSSPSGVTQYF. Filled out from reference TRBV11-2 and TRBJ2-5, the complete variable domain reads EAGVAQSPRYKIIEKRQSVAFWCNPISGHATLYWYQQILGQGPKLLIQFQNNGVVDDSQLPKDRFSAERLKGVDSTLKIQPAKLEDSAVYLCASSSSPSGVTQYFGPGTRLLVL.

The chain couples TRBV11-1 to TRBJ1-1; 9 bases line up with TRBD1. The CDR3 runs to 14 residues. Trimming took 5 bases from V and 5 from J; bases not matched to a gene: 6. Germline CDR1 reads SGHAT; CDR2 reads FQDESV (reference sequence). The CDR3 loop is CASSPQGATTEAFF. CDR3 sequence (DNA): TGTGCCAGCAGCCCACAGGGGGCCACGACTGAAGCTTTCTTT.

The chain recombines TRBV19 with TRBJ1-5, with TRBD1 as a possible D gene (5 bases). Germline V gene lookup returns CDR1 LNHDA and CDR2 SQIVND (reference sequence). There are 16 residues in the CDR3. V was shortened by 1 base and J by 1 base, with 11 bases between the two germline ends. In nucleotides, the CDR3 is TGTGCCAGTAGTATAGTGGCGGGGCAGAGCAATCAGCCCCAGCATTTT. The encoded protein is CASSIVAGQSNQPQHF. Together with reference TRBV19 and TRBJ1-5, the CDR3 gives the full variable domain: DGGITQSPKYLFRKEGQNVTLSCEQNLNHDAMYWYRQDPGQGLRLIYYSQIVNDFQKGDIAEGYSVSREKKESFPLTVTSAQKNPTAFYLCASSIVAGQSNQPQHFGDGTRLSIL.

V is TRBV7-3 and J is TRBJ1-1; D perhaps matches TRBD1 (5 bases). Trimming cost V 4 bases and J 2 bases, with 14 bases left between them. The germline V gene encodes CDR1 SGHTA and CDR2 FQGTGA. The CDR3 is 15 amino acids. The CDR3 reads CASSSQGHENTEAFF. The CDR3, as DNA: TGTGCCAGCAGCTCGCAGGGCCATGAAAACACTGAAGCTTTCTTT.

This chain uses TRBV18 with TRBJ1-2; possibly TRBD1 for D (5 bases). V lost 4 bases, J lost 4 bases, and 10 bases lay in between. The V gene's germline CDR1 is KGHSH and CDR2 LQKENI. There are 13 residues in the CDR3. In DNA form, the CDR3 reads TGTGCCAGCTCACTTGGGGCCCCCTATGGCTACACCTTC. Its protein is CASSLGAPYGYTF.

The chain is built from TRBV18 and TRBJ2-5; D uncertain. Germline CDR1 is KGHSH and CDR2 is LQKENI. The CDR3 is 12 amino acids. Trimming cost V 2 bases and J 2 bases, with 3 bases left between them. The CDR3 DNA is TGTGCCAGCTCACCAACTCAAGAGACCCAGTACTTC. Amino acid sequence: CASSPTQETQYF.

The chain employs TRBV4-1 and TRBJ1-1, with D perhaps matching TRBD1 (6 bases). The V end lost 4 bases, the J end lost 6 bases, and 15 bases lay between the germline ends. The germline gives CDR1 MGHRA, CDR2 YSYEKL. This CDR3 region has 14 residues. CDR3 residues: CASSLGGGQAEAFF. CDR3 bases: TGCGCCAGCAGCCTCGGGGGGGGGCAGGCTGAAGCTTTCTTT.

This clone was detected only a few times. This chain joins TRBV5-1 and TRBJ2-3; D might be TRBD1 (5 bases). Trimming left V 4 bases short and J 0 bases short, with 18 bases between. Germline values: CDR1 SGHRS, CDR2 YFSETQ. The CDR3 contains 17 residues. This chain's CDR3 is CASSLSARVASTDTQYF. Written as DNA, the CDR3 is TGCGCCAGCAGCCTCTCAGCCAGGGTTGCTAGCACAGATACGCAGTATTTT.

Only one count was recorded for this clone. The genes are TRBV9 and TRBJ1-2; the match to TRBD1 covers 9 bases. CDR1 and CDR2 from the germline V gene are SGDLS and YYNGEE. The junction had 12 bases not matched to a gene; V was cut back by 4 bases and J by 8 bases. This CDR3 spans 15 amino acids. CDR3 nucleotides: TGTGCCAGCAGCATCACGGACAGGGGAATAGGGGGCTACACCTTC. Translated: CASSITDRGIGGYTF.

V is TRBV6-1 and J is TRBJ1-4, with no clear D. The CDR3 extends over 16 amino acids. Germline CDR1 reads MNHNS; CDR2 reads SASEGT. Trimming took 1 base from V and 3 from J, leaving 12 bases between them. The CDR3: CASSEGTAPPNEKLFF. The CDR3 coding sequence is TGTGCCAGCAGTGAAGGTACTGCCCCGCCTAATGAAAAACTGTTTTTT.

The rearrangement links TRBV29-1 to TRBJ1-5, with D hard to call. The CDR3 has 17 residues. Germline CDR1 and CDR2: SQVTM and ANQGSEA. Trimming took 5 bases from V and 0 from J, leaving 20 bases between them. The CDR3 loop is CSVTTGGAVSSNQPQHF. In DNA form, the CDR3 reads TGCAGCGTTACCACGGGTGGAGCCGTATCTAGCAATCAGCCCCAGCATTTT.

J is TRBJ2-2 and V is TRBV2; D is possibly TRBD2 (6 bases). The germline gives CDR1 SNHLY, CDR2 FYNNEI. This CDR3 region has 15 residues. Trimming took off 6 bases at V and 2 bases at J, with 13 bases between the two ends. CDR3 in amino acids: CASRSRDFNTGELFF. CDR3 DNA sequence: TGTGCCAGCAGGTCCCGGGACTTTAACACCGGGGAGCTGTTTTTT.

The gene calls are TRBV7-9 and TRBJ1-1, with 8 bases that match TRBD1. This CDR3 is 16 amino acids long. CDR1 is SEHNR and CDR2 is FQNEAQ in the germline V gene (reference sequence). After removal of 6 bases from V and 5 bases from J, the junction contained 14 bases not matched to a gene. The CDR3 reads CASSPRGRYGDTEAFF. In nucleotides, the CDR3 is TGTGCCAGCAGTCCCAGGGGGCGATACGGGGATACTGAAGCTTTCTTT.

This clone was recorded a few times. The V and J genes are TRBV3-1 (or the pseudogene TRBV3-2) and TRBJ1-2; the D gene is possibly TRBD1 (5 bases). This CDR3 has 15 amino acids. The V end was cut by 4 bases, the J end by 5 bases, with 17 bases between. CDR1 is LGHDT and CDR2 is YNNKEL in the germline V gene (reference sequence). The CDR3 sequence: CASSRQSGYGYGYTF. The CDR3 nucleotides read TGTGCCAGCAGCCGGCAATCAGGGTATGGATATGGCTACACCTTC.

The genes are TRBV3-1 (or the pseudogene TRBV3-2) and TRBJ2-2; maybe TRBD2 (6 bases). The CDR3 has 15 residues. Looked up from germline, CDR1 is LGHDT and CDR2 is YNNKEL (reference sequence). Between the trimmed V and J ends, which lost 9 bases and 1 base, there was a span of 15 bases. The CDR3 region is CASTPGTQNTGELFF. CDR3 coding DNA: TGTGCCAGTACACCCGGGACTCAGAACACCGGGGAGCTGTTTTTT.

This clone was counted a single time. The chain links TRBV19 to TRBJ2-3; a weak D match, TRBD1 (6 bases). CDR1 LNHDA and CDR2 SQIVND come from the germline V gene (reference sequence). V was clipped by 8 bases and J by 4 bases, with 19 bases between them. CDR3 length: 15 residues. The CDR3 loop reads CASRHRVWGPDTQYF. The CDR3 DNA reads as TGTGCCAGTCGCCACAGGGTTTGGGGCCCAGATACGCAGTATTTT.

This rearrangement joins TRBV5-1 to TRBJ1-1; no definite D call. Germline CDR1 reads SGHRS; CDR2 reads YFSETQ. The CDR3 is made up of 15 amino acids. Trimming cost V 0 bases and J 1 base, with 10 bases left between them. The CDR3 loop is CASSLGHNSNTEAFF. The CDR3 DNA is TGCGCCAGCAGCTTGGGACACAACTCGAACACTGAAGCTTTCTTT.

J is TRBJ2-1 and V is TRBV10-3; D uncertain. V was trimmed by 4 bases and J by 6 bases, leaving 7 bases between them. CDR3 length: 12 residues. The V gene's germline CDR1 is ENHRY and CDR2 SYGVKD. The CDR3 DNA follows: TGTGCCATCAGTGGACTCGTCAATGAGCAGTTCTTC. The encoded protein is CAISGLVNEQFF.

The chain employs TRBV19 and TRBJ2-1; a weak D match, TRBD2 (6 bases). Germline CDR1 is LNHDA and CDR2 is SQIVND (reference sequence). Trimming pared 7 bases from V and 5 bases from J, leaving 15 bases between. The CDR3 loop spans 14 amino acids. The CDR3, as DNA: TGTGCCAGTAAAGAGGAGGGATACCACAATGAGCAGTTCTTC. It specifies CASKEEGYHNEQFF.

The gene calls are TRBV9 and TRBJ1-6; 8 bases line up with TRBD1. This CDR3 region has 17 residues. The germline CDR1 and CDR2 sequences are SGDLS and YYNGEE. The J segment lost 3 bases and the V segment lost 0 bases, leaving 5 bases of the junction unmatched. The CDR3 region has the DNA TGTGCCAGCAGCGTAGGAGGAGGACAGGGCTATAATTCACCCCTCCACTTT. Its protein is CASSVGGGQGYNSPLHF.

This chain connects TRBV7-6 to TRBJ1-2; 7 bases match TRBD1. V shed 5 bases, J shed 4 bases, and the junction held 16 bases outside the gene matches. The germline V gene encodes CDR1 SGHVS and CDR2 FNYEAQ. The CDR3 is 17 amino acids. For the CDR3, the DNA is TGTGCCAGCAGCCGATCCTACCGACAGGGTGGGAGCTATGGCTACACCTTC. It encodes CASSRSYRQGGSYGYTF.

The chain has TRBV14 and TRBJ2-1; D is perhaps TRBD2 (6 bases). The CDR3 extends over 17 amino acids. Germline V gives CDR1 SGHDN, CDR2 FVKESK. The V end was cut by 0 bases, the J end by 3 bases, with 15 bases between. The CDR3 protein is CASSQDGGRGSYNEQFF. In DNA form, the CDR3 reads TGTGCCAGCAGCCAAGATGGGGGACGGGGGAGCTACAATGAGCAGTTCTTC.

This clone was seen just once. The chain has TRBV18 and TRBJ2-7, with 9 bases identical to TRBD1. CDR1 is KGHSH, CDR2 LQKENI, per germline. CDR3 length: 12 amino acids. V dropped 4 bases and J dropped 5; count of bases not matched to a gene: 0. The CDR3 nucleotides read TGTGCCAGCTCACGGACAGGGGACGAGCAGTACTTC. Its protein is CASSRTGDEQYF.

This sequence joins TRBV7-9 and TRBJ1-2; 9 positions match TRBD1. With V trimmed by 4 bases and J by 8 bases, 5 bases remained unmatched. CDR1 and CDR2 (germline): SEHNR, FQNEAQ (reference sequence). This CDR3 has 13 amino acids. The CDR3 coding sequence is TGTGCCAGCAGCTCGATGGACAGGGGAGGCTACACCTTC. The encoded protein is CASSSMDRGGYTF.